This T cell receptor beta chain originates from a study of shared clonotypes between healthy human individuals. This clone has only a few counts. Assay execution took place at the deep level. Each cell subset's genomic DNA was divided evenly among several immunoSEQ plates. Authors' data handling: Owing to the provision of junction-only sequences devoid of quality scores by immunoSEQ, filtering differed. Sequenced by immunoSEQ multiplex PCR; TCRdb stores in-frame clones only, minus some. The V and J calls and clone size come from that table; D and trimming were worked out from the DNA. The data show approximately 480,000 clones, with about 80% seen just once and approximately 12% held by the top ten. Genomic DNA, for the unsorted samples, came from roughly 94 million PBMCs. The sequenced sample was PBMCs. This receptor was taken from a woman aged 40 to 50 in good health. Some clones in this sample may be carry-over from other donors' samples.

The CDR3 reads CASSEAQNTEAFF. CDR3 sequence (DNA): TGCGCCAGCAGTGAAGCGCAGAACACTGAAGCTTTCTTT. The chain combines TRBV10-2 with TRBJ1-1; no clear D gene. The V end lost 3 bases, the J end lost 1 base, and 6 bases lay between the germline ends. Germline CDR1 is WSHSY and CDR2 is SAAADI. The CDR3 is 13 residues long.